Listed below are T cell receptor beta chains from one sample, sequenced in a study of early T cells in non-severe SARS-CoV-2 infection. TCRdb ran MiXCR on the 5' RACE reads and lists one entry per CDR3 protein. The sample includes tens of thousands of distinct CDR3 sequences, more than 13% seen only once; the top ten take over 4%. Specimen: whole blood, collected at baseline. The origin of the receptors is an adult who was a healthcare worker with PCR-confirmed SARS-CoV-2 infection or an uninfected control (not recorded which). The CDR3 runs from the conserved cysteine through the conserved F or W. D genes are given only for firm matches. Some rows have no size entry. The others give once, few or many, or a class for an expanded clone.

>TRBJ2-3|TRBV10-3|TRBD1|few
TGTGCCATCAGCGAGGGACAGGGGGATGCAGATACGCAGTATTTT
CAISEGQGDADTQYF
>TRBJ1-1|TRBV27|TRBD1|few
TGTGCCAGCAGTCCAACACCGGGACAGGGAATGAACACTGAAGCTTTCTTT
CASSPTPGQGMNTEAFF
>TRBJ1-2|TRBV20-1|TRBD1|many
TGCAGTGCTAGGGGACAGCTGGCGGACTATGGCTACACCTTC
CSARGQLADYGYTF
>TRBJ2-3|TRBV10-2|.|few
TGCGCCAGCAGTGAGTCGGGGGATACGCAGTATTTT
CASSESGDTQYF
>TRBJ1-1|TRBV5-5|.|.
TGTGCCAGCAACATTGGTACCTACTTGGACACTGAAGCTTTCTTT
CASNIGTYLDTEAFF
>TRBJ1-4|TRBV7-8|.|few
TGTGCCAGCAGCTTACCCGGGACACATGAAAAACTGTTTTTT
CASSLPGTHEKLFF
>TRBJ1-5|TRBV27|.|many
TGTGCCAGCAGTTTATACGGGGATAGCAATCAGCCCCAGCATTTT
CASSLYGDSNQPQHF
>TRBJ2-1|TRBV20-1|TRBD2|.
TGCAGTGCTAGAGGACGGAGCGGGACCTATGAGCAGTTCTTC
CSARGRSGTYEQFF
>TRBJ1-6|TRBV4-2|.|few
TGTGCCAGCAGCCTCTTCGGGGGGCTGGATTCACCCCTCCACTTT
CASSLFGGLDSPLHF
>TRBJ2-7|TRBV20-1|TRBD2|.
TGCAGTGCTAGAGATACCCTTGGGCTAGCGGGGTACGAGCAGTACTTC
CSARDTLGLAGYEQYF
>TRBJ2-7|TRBV7-9|.|.
TGTGCCAGCAGCCCGTACCCCGGAAAGGGGCAGTACTTC
CASSPYPGKGQYF
>TRBJ1-1|TRBV14|.|few
TGTGCCAGCAGCCATATCGTCGGGGGCGCCGCGGAAGCTTTCTTT
CASSHIVGGAAEAFF
>TRBJ2-7|TRBV9|TRBD1|.
TGTGCCAGCAGCGCGACAGGGAACTCCTACGAGCAGTACTTC
CASSATGNSYEQYF
>TRBJ2-3|TRBV3-1|.|many
TGTGCCAGCAGCCAGGACACAGATACGCAGTATTTT
CASSQDTDTQYF
>TRBJ1-6|TRBV11-2|.|many
TGTGCCAGCAGCTTATCTGTTTCACCCCTCCACTTT
CASSLSVSPLHF
>TRBJ1-2|TRBV5-6|.|few
TGTGCCAGCAGCCCACGGACTCTCGGAGTTCGATCTAACTATGGCTACACCTTC
CASSPRTLGVRSNYGYTF
>TRBJ2-3|TRBV28|TRBD2|.
TGTGCCAGCAGTTTTCTAGCGGGAGGGAATACGCAGTATTTT
CASSFLAGGNTQYF
>TRBJ2-3|TRBV7-8|TRBD2|few
TGTGCCAGCAGAGGCGTCGGGGGGACAGATACGCAGTATTTT
CASRGVGGTDTQYF
>TRBJ1-1|TRBV28|TRBD1|many
TGTGCCAGCGGAACAGGGGATAAAAAAGCTTTCTTT
CASGTGDKKAFF
>TRBJ2-4|TRBV29-1|TRBD2|few
TGCAGCGTTGAGGGAGGGAGGGCCGCAAACATTCAGTACTTC
CSVEGGRAANIQYF
>TRBJ1-6|TRBV7-9|TRBD1|.
TGTGCCAGCGCGGGACAGGGGGACTCACCCCTCCACTTT
CASAGQGDSPLHF
>TRBJ2-1|TRBV5-1|TRBD1|many
TGCGCCAGCAGCTTGGAGGGACAGGGTGATGAGCAGTTCTTC
CASSLEGQGDEQFF
>TRBJ2-1|TRBV20-1|.|few
TGCAGTGCCGCATTACCTGCTTACAATGAGCAGTTCTTC
CSAALPAYNEQFF
>TRBJ1-5|TRBV3-1|TRBD1|.
TGTGCCAGCAGCCATGGCGGACAGGGGAATCAGCCCCAGCATTTT
CASSHGGQGNQPQHF
>TRBJ1-1|TRBV29-1|.|medium-sized
TGCAGCGTTGAAGATCAAGGGGGGACTGAAGCTTTCTTT
CSVEDQGGTEAFF
>TRBJ2-1|TRBV11-2|.|many
TGTGCCAGCAGCTTAGGAACCGGGGCCCACAATGAGCAGTTCTTC
CASSLGTGAHNEQFF
>TRBJ1-3|TRBV6-5|.|.
TGTGCCAGCAGTTACTCGATAGCTCCGTCGCGGAACACCATATATTTT
CASSYSIAPSRNTIYF
>TRBJ2-7|TRBV6-2/TRBV6-3|.|.
TGTGCCAGCAGGGTCTCCTACGAGCAGTACTTC
CASRVSYEQYF